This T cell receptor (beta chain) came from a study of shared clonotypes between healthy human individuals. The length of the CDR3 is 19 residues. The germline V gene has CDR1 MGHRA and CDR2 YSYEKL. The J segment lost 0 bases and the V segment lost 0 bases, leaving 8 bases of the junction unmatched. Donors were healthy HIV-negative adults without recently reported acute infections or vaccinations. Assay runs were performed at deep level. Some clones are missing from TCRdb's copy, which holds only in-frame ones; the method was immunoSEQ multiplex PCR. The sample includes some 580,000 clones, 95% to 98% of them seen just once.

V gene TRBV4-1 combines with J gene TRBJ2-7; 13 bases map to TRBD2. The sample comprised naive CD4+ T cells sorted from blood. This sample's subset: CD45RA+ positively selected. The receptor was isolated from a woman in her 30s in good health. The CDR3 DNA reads TGCGCCAGCAGCCAAGATTGGACTAGCGGGAGATTAAGCTCCTACGAGCAGTACTTC. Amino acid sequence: CASSQDWTSGRLSSYEQYF.